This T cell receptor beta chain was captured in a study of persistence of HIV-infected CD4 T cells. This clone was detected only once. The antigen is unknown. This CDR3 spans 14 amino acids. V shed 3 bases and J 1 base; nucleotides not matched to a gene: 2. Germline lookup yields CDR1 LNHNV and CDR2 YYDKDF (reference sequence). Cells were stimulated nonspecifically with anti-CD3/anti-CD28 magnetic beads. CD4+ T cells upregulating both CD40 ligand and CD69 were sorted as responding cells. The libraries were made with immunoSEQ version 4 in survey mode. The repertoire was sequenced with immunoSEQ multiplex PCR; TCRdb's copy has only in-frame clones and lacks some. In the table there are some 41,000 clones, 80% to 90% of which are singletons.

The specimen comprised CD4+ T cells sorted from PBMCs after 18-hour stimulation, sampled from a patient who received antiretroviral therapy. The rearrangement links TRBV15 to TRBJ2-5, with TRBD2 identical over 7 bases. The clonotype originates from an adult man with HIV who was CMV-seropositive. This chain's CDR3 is CATSRRGTQETQYF. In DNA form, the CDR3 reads TGTGCCACCAGCAGGCGGGGGACCCAAGAGACCCAGTACTTC.